This T cell receptor (beta chain) is from a study of memory CD4+ T cells and cytomegalovirus serostatus. Study summary: Healthy Belgian adult donors included 9 or 10 CMV-positive and fewer than 25 CMV-negative people. Points from the study as a whole: Median bootstrapped AUC for CMV status was approximately 0.96 originally, less than 0.93 US-trained. Each of 67 CMV-associated TCRbeta sequences occurred in one to five individuals.

The protocol was immunoSEQ multiplex PCR, while the TCRdb copy is restricted to in-frame clones and leaves out a portion. Of some 41,000 clones detected, about 82% appear once; the ten largest clones hold 5% to 7.5%. CDR1 and CDR2 from the germline V gene are SGHRS and YFSETQ. The CDR3 has 12 amino acids. The ends were cut back, 6 bases at V and 2 bases at J, with 8 bases in the middle. Single viable CD3+CD4+CD8-CD45RO+ cells were sorted as the memory CD4+ T cells. This clone was observed once. Its antigen is undetermined. The rearrangement links TRBV5-1 to TRBJ2-5; D not certain. The sample comprised memory CD4+ T cells from blood. The TCR comes from an adult in good health and CMV-seronegative. The CDR3 DNA reads TGCGCCAGCATGGGGAAGCAAGAGACCCAGTACTTC. Translated, it gives CASMGKQETQYF.